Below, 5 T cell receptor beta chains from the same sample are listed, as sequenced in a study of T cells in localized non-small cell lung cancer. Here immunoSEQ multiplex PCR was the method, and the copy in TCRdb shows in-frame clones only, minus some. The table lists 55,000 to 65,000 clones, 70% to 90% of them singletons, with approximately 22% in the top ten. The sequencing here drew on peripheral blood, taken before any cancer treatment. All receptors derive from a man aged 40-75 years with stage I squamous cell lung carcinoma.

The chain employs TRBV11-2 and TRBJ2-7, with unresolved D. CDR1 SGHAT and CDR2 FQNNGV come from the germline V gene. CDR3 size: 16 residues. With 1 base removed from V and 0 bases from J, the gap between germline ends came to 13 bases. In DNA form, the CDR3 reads TGTGCCAGCAGCTTAGGGGCCCCTAGGTTCTCCTACGAGCAGTACTTC. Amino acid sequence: CASSLGAPRFSYEQYF.

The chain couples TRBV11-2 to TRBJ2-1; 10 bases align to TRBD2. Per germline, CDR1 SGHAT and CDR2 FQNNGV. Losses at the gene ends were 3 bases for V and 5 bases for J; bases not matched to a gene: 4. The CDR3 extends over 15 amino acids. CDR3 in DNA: TGTGCCAGCAGCTTCTCTGGACTAGCGGACAATGAGCAGTTCTTC. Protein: CASSFSGLADNEQFF.

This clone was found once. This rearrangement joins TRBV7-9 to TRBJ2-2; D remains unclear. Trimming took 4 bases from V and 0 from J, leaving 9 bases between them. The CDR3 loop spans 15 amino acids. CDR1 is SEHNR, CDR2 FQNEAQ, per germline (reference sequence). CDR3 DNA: TGTGCCAGCAGCTCCAAGGCATCGAACACCGGGGAGCTGTTTTTT. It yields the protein CASSSKASNTGELFF.

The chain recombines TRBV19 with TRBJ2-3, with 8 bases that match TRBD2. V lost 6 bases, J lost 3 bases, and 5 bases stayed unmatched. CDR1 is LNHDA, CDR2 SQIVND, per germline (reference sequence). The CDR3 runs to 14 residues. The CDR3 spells CASSRTSSTDTQYF. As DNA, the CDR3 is TGTGCCAGTAGCCGGACTAGCAGTACAGATACGCAGTATTTT.

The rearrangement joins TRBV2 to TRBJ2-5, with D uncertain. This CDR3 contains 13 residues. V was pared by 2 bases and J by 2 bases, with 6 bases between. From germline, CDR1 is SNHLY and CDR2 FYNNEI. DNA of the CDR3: TGTGCCAGCAGTGAACGGGTACAAGAGACCCAGTACTTC. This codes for CASSERVQETQYF.